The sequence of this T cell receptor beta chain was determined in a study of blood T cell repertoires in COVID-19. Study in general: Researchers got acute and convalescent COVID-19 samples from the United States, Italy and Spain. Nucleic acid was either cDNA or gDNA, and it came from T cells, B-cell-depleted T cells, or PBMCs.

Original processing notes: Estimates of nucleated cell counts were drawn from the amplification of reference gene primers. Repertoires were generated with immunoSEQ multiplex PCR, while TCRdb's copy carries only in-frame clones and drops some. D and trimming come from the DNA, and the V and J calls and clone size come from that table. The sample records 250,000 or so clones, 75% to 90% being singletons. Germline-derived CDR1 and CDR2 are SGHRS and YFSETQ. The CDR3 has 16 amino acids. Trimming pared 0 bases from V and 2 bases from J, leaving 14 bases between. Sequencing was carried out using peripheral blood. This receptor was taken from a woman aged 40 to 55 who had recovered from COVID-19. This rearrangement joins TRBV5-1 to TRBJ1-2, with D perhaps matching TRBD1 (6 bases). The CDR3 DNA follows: TGCGCCAGCAGCTTGGGGGTAACTACAGGGAACTATGGCTACACCTTC. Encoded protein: CASSLGVTTGNYGYTF.